The next 30 T cell receptor beta chains were all read from a single sample in a study of shared clonotypes between healthy human individuals. Repertoires were generated with immunoSEQ multiplex PCR, while TCRdb's copy carries only in-frame clones and drops some. Of fewer than 1 million clones listed, just over 95% were seen once; the top ten hold less than 0.3%. CD45RO-negative, CCR7-selected cells formed the naive CD8 fraction, which excluded terminally differentiated effector memory CD45RA+ cells. Sequences were obtained from naive CD8+ T cells sorted from blood. The receptor source for this set is a man aged 25-45 years in good health.

To note about this clone: Other nucleotide sequences in the sample specify the same CDR3. V usage is TRBV27 and J usage is TRBJ2-3; D not resolved. The V and J ends lost 2 bases and 1 base respectively, with 4 bases between them. The CDR3 consists of 13 residues. Germline values: CDR1 MNHEY, CDR2 SMNVEV (reference sequence). CDR3 DNA: TGTGCCAGCAGTTTAAGTCGCACAGATACGCAGTATTTT. Protein sequence: CASSLSRTDTQYF.

The rearrangement joins TRBV7-2 to TRBJ1-4, with 7 bases matching TRBD1. The J segment lost 7 bases and the V segment lost 3 bases, leaving 5 bases of the junction unmatched. CDR1 and CDR2 (germline): SGHTA, FQGNSA. The CDR3 totals 14 residues. The CDR3 is CASSFGDSTEKLFF. CDR3 bases: TGTGCCAGCAGCTTTGGGGACAGTACTGAAAAACTGTTTTTT.

V usage is TRBV14 and J usage is TRBJ2-5, with 8 bases lining up with TRBD1. Germline CDR1 reads SGHDN; CDR2 reads FVKESK. Trimming took 1 base from V and 5 from J; bases not matched to a gene: 6. The CDR3 sequence is 15 residues long. For the CDR3, the DNA is TGTGCCAGCAGCCAAGGGCAGGGGGCTTTGGAGACCCAGTACTTC. Translated, it gives CASSQGQGALETQYF. Filled out from reference TRBV14 and TRBJ2-5, the complete variable domain reads EAGVTQFPSHSVIEKGQTVTLRCDPISGHDNLYWYRRVMGKEIKFLLHFVKESKQDESGMPNNRFLAERTGGTYSTLKVQPAELEDSGVYFCASSQGQGALETQYFGPGTRLLVL.

This sequence joins TRBV28 and TRBJ2-7, with a possible D match to TRBD1 (6 bases). Germline V gene data show CDR1 as MDHEN and CDR2 as SYDVKM. The CDR3 is made up of 14 amino acids. Between the trimmed V and J ends, which lost 6 bases and 0 bases, there was a span of 12 bases. The CDR3 bases are TGTGCCAGCAGGGCCCGGGACAACTCCTACGAGCAGTACTTC. It translates to CASRARDNSYEQYF. Supplemented by reference TRBV28 and TRBJ2-7, the full variable domain reads DVKVTQSSRYLVKRTGEKVFLECVQDMDHENMFWYRQDPGLGLRLIYFSYDVKMKEKGDIPEGYSVSREKKERFSLILESASTNQTSMYLCASRARDNSYEQYFGPGTRLTVT.

The chain joins TRBV27 to TRBJ2-1; TRBD2 agrees at 7 bases. With 0 bases clipped from V and 7 bases from J, the junction kept 3 bases outside the gene matches. Germline values: CDR1 MNHEY, CDR2 SMNVEV (reference sequence). The CDR3 loop spans 14 amino acids. The DNA of the CDR3 is TGTGCCAGCAGTTTATCGCGGGAGAGGAATGAGCAGTTCTTC. Its protein product is CASSLSRERNEQFF.

The J gene is TRBJ2-5, the V gene TRBV7-6; D could derive from TRBD1 or TRBD2 (5 bases each). This CDR3 region has 13 residues. Trimming shortened V by 5 bases and J by 1 base, and 8 bases separated the two germline ends. Germline V gene data show CDR1 as SGHVS and CDR2 as FNYEAQ. CDR3 in amino acids: CASSPGAQETQYF. CDR3 DNA: TGTGCCAGCAGCCCCGGGGCCCAAGAGACCCAGTACTTC.

V is TRBV7-8 and J is TRBJ2-7; 11 bases agree with TRBD1. CDR1 and CDR2 (germline): SGHVS, FQNEAQ. V dropped 5 bases and J dropped 6; count of bases not matched to a gene: 15. This CDR3 is built from 17 residues. In nucleotides, the CDR3 is TGTGCCAGCAGCAATCCAAAGGACAGGGGGCCAAGTGGCGAGCAGTACTTC. Protein: CASSNPKDRGPSGEQYF. Full variable domain (remainder filled in from reference TRBV7-8 and TRBJ2-7): GAGVSQSPRYKVAKRGQDVALRCDPISGHVSLFWYQQALGQGPEFLTYFQNEAQLDKSGLPSDRFFAERPEGSVSTLKIQRTQQEDSAVYLCASSNPKDRGPSGEQYFGPGTRLTVT.

As to this clone: This sample also contains other DNA sequences that code for the same CDR3. The J gene is TRBJ2-1, the V gene TRBV27; D might be TRBD1 or TRBD2, each matching 6 bases. The CDR3 contains 12 residues. Germline CDR1 and CDR2: MNHEY and SMNVEV (reference sequence). The V and J ends lost 3 bases and 8 bases respectively, with 8 bases between them. This CDR3 reads CASSFGGDEQFF. In DNA, the CDR3 is TGTGCCAGCAGTTTCGGGGGCGATGAGCAGTTCTTC.

This clone was recorded once. This sequence joins TRBV27 and TRBJ2-5; D is perhaps TRBD2 (5 bases). This CDR3 has 17 amino acids. Germline-derived CDR1 and CDR2 are MNHEY and SMNVEV (reference sequence). V lost 3 bases to trimming and J lost 5 bases, with 22 bases between them. The CDR3 DNA sequence: TGTGCCAGCAGTTTTCTCCCACCAAGGGAGAAAGAGGAGACCCAGTACTTC. It codes for CASSFLPPREKEETQYF.

This chain links TRBV5-5 with TRBJ2-7, with 9 bases identical to TRBD1. Looked up from germline, CDR1 is SGHKS and CDR2 is YYEKEE (reference sequence). The length of the CDR3 is 14 residues. The trim removed 2 bases at V and 2 bases at J, leaving 2 bases unmatched. This CDR3 is CASSFGTGTYEQYF. In DNA, the CDR3 is TGTGCCAGCAGCTTCGGGACAGGGACCTACGAGCAGTACTTC.

This rearrangement joins TRBV10-2 to TRBJ2-1; D may be TRBD1 or TRBD2 (7 bases each). Trimming took 11 bases from V and 7 from J, leaving 12 bases between them. CDR1 is WSHSY and CDR2 is SAAADI in the germline V gene. CDR3 length: 11 amino acids. CDR3 sequence reads: CASQGGNEQFF. In DNA form, the CDR3 reads TGCGCCTCCCAGGGGGGGAATGAGCAGTTCTTC.

This chain uses TRBV14 with TRBJ1-3; D not certain. Germline CDR1 SGHDN, CDR2 FVKESK. Trimming shortened V by 4 bases and J by 1 base, and 5 bases separated the two germline ends. The CDR3 extends over 13 amino acids. The CDR3 region has the DNA TGTGCCAGCAGCCTGGGGTCTGGAAACACCATATATTTT. Protein sequence: CASSLGSGNTIYF.

The chain has TRBV28 and TRBJ2-7; 10 nucleotides line up with TRBD1. From germline, CDR1 is MDHEN and CDR2 SYDVKM. Unmatched junction bases numbered 11, after V lost 2 bases and J lost 7 bases. The CDR3 contains 16 residues. CDR3 sequence (DNA): TGTGCCAGCAGTTTAATGGGGACAGGGGCGTACCGGGAGCAGTACTTC. The encoded protein is CASSLMGTGAYREQYF.

The chain recombines TRBV6-1 with TRBJ2-7, with a weak D call TRBD1 (6 bases). V was trimmed by 0 bases and J by 1 base, leaving 7 bases between them. The CDR3 is 14 amino acids. Looked up from germline, CDR1 is MNHNS and CDR2 is SASEGT. The CDR3 sequence is CASSEADSSYEQYF. In DNA, the CDR3 is TGTGCCAGCAGTGAAGCGGACAGTTCCTACGAGCAGTACTTC.

This chain joins TRBV5-1 and TRBJ2-1; no definite D call. Trimming left V 7 bases short and J 0 bases short, with 14 bases between. The CDR3 spans 15 residues. Germline CDR1 and CDR2: SGHRS and YFSETQ. The CDR3 is CASQEWPSSYNEQFF. The CDR3 DNA reads TGCGCCAGCCAAGAGTGGCCGAGCTCCTACAATGAGCAGTTCTTC.

This chain connects TRBV19 to TRBJ1-2; D gene ambiguous. The CDR3 has 13 amino acids. Per the germline V gene, CDR1 is LNHDA and CDR2 is SQIVND (reference sequence). V lost 2 bases and J lost 7, with 11 bases in between. The CDR3 DNA is TGTGCCAGTAGTATATACCAGCGTGCTGGCTACACCTTC. Amino acid sequence: CASSIYQRAGYTF.

The chain carries TRBV9 and TRBJ2-1, with D perhaps TRBD1 (7 bases). This CDR3 region has 18 residues. V lost 3 bases, J lost 0 bases, and 19 bases lay in between. Looked up from germline, CDR1 is SGDLS and CDR2 is YYNGEE. CDR3 sequence reads: CASSASGGPLSSYNEQFF. Written as DNA, the CDR3 is TGTGCCAGCAGCGCCTCAGGGGGGCCTTTGAGCTCCTACAATGAGCAGTTCTTC.

For this clone: This CDR3 is also generated by other DNA sequences in the sample. V and J are TRBV9 and TRBJ2-5, with TRBD1 matching over 9 bases. With 3 bases clipped from V and 2 bases from J, the junction kept 2 bases outside the gene matches. Germline CDR1 and CDR2: SGDLS and YYNGEE. The CDR3 runs 14 residues. CDR3 residues: CASSAGTGQETQYF. CDR3 bases: TGTGCCAGCAGCGCCGGGACAGGGCAAGAGACCCAGTACTTC.

The chain is built from TRBV6-1 and TRBJ1-1; D is unclear. V lost 6 bases to trimming and J lost 1 base, with 9 bases between them. CDR1 MNHNS and CDR2 SASEGT come from the germline V gene. This CDR3 is built from 13 residues. CDR3 amino acids: CASRESGNTEAFF. CDR3 DNA sequence: TGTGCCAGCAGGGAATCAGGGAACACTGAAGCTTTCTTT.

V and J are TRBV4-2 and TRBJ1-4; TRBD1 matches 7 bases. This CDR3 spans 16 amino acids. J gave up 7 bases and V 2 bases, and 10 bases lay outside the gene matches. Per germline, CDR1 LGHNA and CDR2 YNFKEQ. CDR3 protein: CASSQTDREDVEKLFF. The CDR3 DNA reads TGTGCCAGCAGCCAAACCGACAGGGAGGACGTTGAAAAACTGTTTTTT.

This clone was recorded once. This chain links TRBV9 with TRBJ2-7; D gene ambiguous. V lost 6 bases and J lost 6, with 10 bases in between. CDR3 length: 11 residues. Germline CDR1 reads SGDLS; CDR2 reads YYNGEE. For the CDR3, the DNA is TGTGCCAGCAAGACGCAGAGCGAGCAGTACTTC. Translated, it gives CASKTQSEQYF.

V usage is TRBV7-9 and J usage is TRBJ2-1; TRBD1 agrees at 9 bases. Looked up from germline, CDR1 is SEHNR and CDR2 is FQNEAQ (reference sequence). The V segment lost 5 bases and the J segment 14 bases; nucleotides outside the gene matches: 4. The CDR3 contains 11 residues. The CDR3 sequence: CASSGDRGEFF. The CDR3 DNA reads as TGTGCCAGCAGCGGCGACAGGGGGGAGTTCTTC.

This chain links TRBV27 with TRBJ2-5; D gene ambiguous. Deletions cut 5 bases from V and 5 bases from J, with 15 bases between. The V gene's germline CDR1 is MNHEY and CDR2 SMNVEV (reference sequence). This CDR3 comprises 14 residues. The CDR3 sequence: CASSPPAFRETQYF. The CDR3 DNA reads as TGTGCCAGCAGTCCCCCCGCGTTCAGGGAGACCCAGTACTTC.

This sequence joins TRBV7-9 and TRBJ2-7; 13 positions agree with TRBD2. Germline assignment: CDR1 SEHNR and CDR2 FQNEAQ (reference sequence). J was trimmed by 3 bases and V by 5 bases; bases with no gene match: 10. This CDR3 is 17 amino acids long. The CDR3 nucleotides are TGTGCCAGCAGCCGGGAGGGGACTAGCGGGACCTACTACGAGCAGTACTTC. It translates to CASSREGTSGTYYEQYF.

The J gene is TRBJ1-2, the V gene TRBV11-2; maybe TRBD1 (5 bases). V lost 3 bases to trimming and J lost 2 bases, with 16 bases between them. CDR3 size: 16 residues. Germline V lookup: CDR1 SGHAT, CDR2 FQNNGV. As DNA, the CDR3 is TGTGCCAGCAGCTTGACGACAGTCTTATCGAACTATGGCTACACCTTC. Translating gives CASSLTTVLSNYGYTF.

This chain uses TRBV6-6 with TRBJ2-7; TRBD2 matches 11 bases. J was trimmed by 2 bases and V by 2 bases; bases with no gene match: 5. The CDR3 consists of 16 residues. CDR1 and CDR2 (germline): MNHNY, SVGAGI (reference sequence). The CDR3 bases are TGTGCCAGCAGTTACCGTGGGACTAGCGGTGCCTACGAGCAGTACTTC. Translation gives CASSYRGTSGAYEQYF.

The rearrangement uses TRBV7-9 and TRBJ2-5; D is undetermined. This CDR3 contains 15 residues. Germline CDR1 SEHNR, CDR2 FQNEAQ (reference sequence). V lost 2 bases and J 0 bases, leaving 10 bases between the germline ends. Here the CDR3 reads CASSLLATDQETQYF. DNA for the CDR3: TGTGCCAGCAGCTTACTGGCTACAGACCAAGAGACCCAGTACTTC.

J is TRBJ1-4 and V is TRBV15; D not certain. Germline assignment: CDR1 LNHNV and CDR2 YYDKDF (reference sequence). V gave up 5 bases and J gave up 0 bases, with 7 bases separating them. The CDR3 has 14 amino acids. In DNA, the CDR3 is TGTGCCACCAGCGTGTATACAACTAATGAAAAACTGTTTTTT. This translates into CATSVYTTNEKLFF.

This clone was picked up one time. The chain couples TRBV7-2 to TRBJ2-1; D ambiguous. From germline, CDR1 is SGHTA and CDR2 FQGNSA. This CDR3 region has 12 residues. Trimming left V 5 bases short and J 2 bases short, with 4 bases between. The CDR3 loop is CASSIAYNEQFF. The DNA for the CDR3 is TGTGCCAGCAGCATCGCCTACAATGAGCAGTTCTTC.

V gene TRBV7-9 combines with J gene TRBJ2-3; D uncertain. Deletions cut 5 bases from V and 7 bases from J, with 13 bases between. Germline lookup yields CDR1 SEHNR and CDR2 FQNEAQ (reference sequence). The CDR3 runs 13 residues. For the CDR3, the DNA is TGTGCCAGCAGCCAGCTTCTGTCAAATACGCAGTATTTT. Encoded protein: CASSQLLSNTQYF.